These 21 T cell receptor beta chains were all obtained from the same sample, sequenced in a study of blood T cell repertoires in COVID-19. Libraries were prepared by immunoSEQ multiplex PCR; TCRdb keeps only in-frame clonotypes and omits some of them. The table includes over 400,000 clones, 70% to 90% detected once. The material sequenced was peripheral blood. These receptors came from a woman aged 45-59 years with COVID-19, enrolled during active disease.

The chain has TRBV4-1 and TRBJ1-5; D call uncertain. Trimming removed 1 base from V and 6 bases from J, with 4 bases in between. The V gene's germline CDR1 is MGHRA and CDR2 YSYEKL. The CDR3 covers 12 residues. The CDR3 protein is CASSQVGQPQHF. CDR3 sequence (DNA): TGCGCCAGCAGCCAAGTCGGTCAGCCCCAGCATTTT.

The chain uses TRBV9 and TRBJ1-6, with D possibly TRBD1 on 6 matching bases. CDR3 length equals 16 residues. V lost 4 bases and J lost 0, with 11 bases in between. CDR1 and CDR2 (germline): SGDLS, YYNGEE. The CDR3 spells CASSNRESSYNSPLHF. The CDR3 region has the DNA TGTGCCAGCAGCAACAGGGAATCCTCCTATAATTCACCCCTCCACTTT. The full variable domain, in which reference TRBV9 and TRBJ1-6 provide the parts outside the CDR3, is DSGVTQTPKHLITATGQRVTLRCSPRSGDLSVYWYQQSLDQGLQFLIQYYNGEERAKGNILERFSAQQFPDLHSELNLSSLELGDSALYFCASSNRESSYNSPLHFGNGTRLTVT.

This clone was found once. The V gene is TRBV6-5, the J gene TRBJ1-6, with TRBD1 matching over 8 bases. The length of the CDR3 is 15 residues. With V trimmed by 6 bases and J by 9 bases, 10 bases remained unmatched. Germline loops: CDR1 MNHEY, CDR2 SVGAGI. This CDR3 reads CASSSGTGLGSPLHF. DNA for the CDR3: TGTGCCAGCAGCTCCGGGACAGGCCTGGGTTCACCCCTCCACTTT.

V is TRBV15 and J is TRBJ1-1; D perhaps matches TRBD1 (6 bases). The germline gives CDR1 LNHNV, CDR2 YYDKDF (reference sequence). The CDR3 loop spans 15 amino acids. V was shortened by 6 bases and J by 6 bases, with 20 bases between the two germline ends. The CDR3 sequence is CATSRGRGKGAEAFF. The CDR3 nucleotides read TGTGCCACCAGTCGAGGGAGAGGGAAGGGGGCTGAAGCTTTCTTT.

This rearrangement joins TRBV14 to TRBJ2-7, with TRBD2 as a possible D gene (5 bases). Germline loops: CDR1 SGHDN, CDR2 FVKESK. V was shortened by 7 bases and J by 6 bases, with 25 bases between the two germline ends. CDR3 length: 16 residues. The CDR3 protein is CASTLLPGPRLREQYF. The CDR3 region has the DNA TGTGCCAGCACCCTCCTACCCGGGCCCAGACTACGCGAGCAGTACTTC.

V usage is TRBV19 and J usage is TRBJ1-1; D uncertain. Germline V gene sequence: CDR1 LNHDA, CDR2 SQIVND (reference sequence). This CDR3 region has 13 residues. The V gene lost 8 bases and the J gene lost 5 bases, with 15 bases spanning the gap. CDR3 DNA sequence: TGTGCCAGTCAACCGTCGGTATCGACTGAAGCTTTCTTT. The encoded protein is CASQPSVSTEAFF.

This rearrangement joins TRBV2 to TRBJ1-5; TRBD1 aligns across 8 bases. Trimming at V came to 8 bases and at J to 5 bases, leaving 8 bases not matched to a gene. The CDR3 runs to 14 residues. Germline V gene data show CDR1 as SNHLY and CDR2 as FYNNEI. CDR3 in amino acids: CASLLDRGDQPQHF. The CDR3 bases are TGTGCCAGCCTCCTAGACAGGGGAGATCAGCCCCAGCATTTT.

The V and J genes are TRBV6-1 and TRBJ2-7, with 8 bases that match TRBD2. The germline V gene has CDR1 MNHNS and CDR2 SASEGT. J lost 3 bases, V lost 4 bases, and 14 bases had no gene match. The CDR3 is 17 amino acids. CDR3 amino acids: CASSALRGGSSDYEQYF. As DNA, the CDR3 is TGTGCCAGCAGTGCCCTCCGGGGGGGCTCCTCAGACTACGAGCAGTACTTC.

The J gene is TRBJ2-6, the V gene TRBV6-5, with 7 bases that match TRBD1. The CDR3 has 15 residues. CDR1 is MNHEY, CDR2 SVGAGI, per germline. V was clipped by 6 bases and J by 0 bases; unmatched bases: 2. The CDR3 DNA reads TGTGCCAGCAGGGACAGGATCTCTGGGGCCAACGTCCTGACTTTC. Translation: CASRDRISGANVLTF.

The chain combines TRBV2 with TRBJ2-1; 7 bases line up with TRBD1. The J segment lost 12 bases and the V segment lost 8 bases, leaving 4 bases of the junction unmatched. CDR3 length equals 10 residues. Germline-derived CDR1 and CDR2 are SNHLY and FYNNEI. CDR3 DNA sequence: TGTGCCAGCCAGGGGGAAGGGCAGTTCTTC. This codes for CASQGEGQFF.

The chain links TRBV11-3 to TRBJ2-7; 7 bases are shared with TRBD1. The V and J ends lost 4 bases and 5 bases, in that order; junction bases with no gene match: 5. Germline loops: CDR1 SGHNT, CDR2 YENEEA. The CDR3 sequence is 13 residues long. The CDR3 loop reads CASSWNDRDEQYF. The DNA of the CDR3 is TGTGCCAGCAGCTGGAACGACAGGGACGAGCAGTACTTC.

The chain joins TRBV6-6 to TRBJ1-2, with D maybe TRBD1 (6 bases). Trimming cost V 0 bases and J 7 bases, with 18 bases left between them. Germline CDR1 reads MNHNY; CDR2 reads SVGAGI (reference sequence). The CDR3 runs to 16 residues. This CDR3 is CASSYSTGKEDAGYTF. DNA of the CDR3: TGTGCCAGCAGTTACTCGACAGGCAAAGAGGACGCTGGCTACACCTTC.

This sequence joins TRBV27 and TRBJ2-6, with TRBD2 identical over 7 bases. Germline CDR1 MNHEY, CDR2 SMNVEV (reference sequence). Losses at the gene ends were 5 bases for V and 4 bases for J; bases not matched to a gene: 8. This CDR3 region has 16 residues. In DNA form, the CDR3 reads TGTGCCAGCAGTCCGGTCGGGAGGTCGGGGGCCAACGTCCTGACTTTC. Amino acids: CASSPVGRSGANVLTF.

The J gene is TRBJ2-7, the V gene TRBV7-6; 10 nucleotides agree with TRBD2. V lost 3 bases and J lost 6; bases outside the gene matches: 2. Germline V gene sequence: CDR1 SGHVS, CDR2 FNYEAQ. The CDR3 totals 13 residues. This chain's CDR3 is CASSLERGGEQYF. CDR3 DNA: TGTGCCAGCAGCTTGGAGCGGGGGGGCGAGCAGTACTTC.

V is TRBV4-1 and J is TRBJ2-7; 8 positions match TRBD2. V shed 5 bases and J 0 bases; nucleotides not matched to a gene: 3. The CDR3 runs to 14 residues. Germline CDR1 MGHRA, CDR2 YSYEKL. CDR3: CASSTREGSYEQYF. The DNA of the CDR3 is TGCGCCAGCAGCACCCGGGAGGGCTCCTACGAGCAGTACTTC.

The V and J genes are TRBV6-5 and TRBJ1-2, with 9 bases fitting TRBD1. V trimming: 6 bases; J trimming: 7 bases; junction bases outside the gene matches: 9. CDR3 length: 14 residues. Germline V gene sequence: CDR1 MNHEY, CDR2 SVGAGI. The CDR3 protein is CASRPGDRVGGYTF. The CDR3 DNA follows: TGTGCCAGCAGACCCGGGGACAGGGTGGGTGGCTACACCTTC.

The chain joins TRBV30 to TRBJ1-2, with 12 bases that match TRBD1. The CDR3 length is 14 residues. The J segment lost 7 bases and the V segment lost 3 bases, leaving 6 bases of the junction unmatched. Germline values: CDR1 GTSNPN, CDR2 SVGIG (reference sequence). In DNA form, the CDR3 reads TGTGCCTGGAGCAAGGGACAGGGGGCTAGTGGCTACACCTTC. Residues: CAWSKGQGASGYTF. Based on the CDR3 plus reference TRBV30 and TRBJ1-2, the full variable domain is SQTIHQWPATLVQPVGSPLSLECTVEGTSNPNLYWYRQAAGRGLQLLFYSVGIGQISSEVPQNLSASRPQDRQFILSSKKLLLSDSGFYLCAWSKGQGASGYTFGSGTRLTVV.

The chain joins TRBV5-6 to TRBJ1-1; possible D gene TRBD1, 6 bases. Germline lookup yields CDR1 SGHDT and CDR2 YYEEEE. CDR3 length: 15 amino acids. V dropped 0 bases and J dropped 5 bases, with 14 bases sitting between them. CDR3 residues: CASSLVTGGGTEAFF. CDR3 nucleotides: TGTGCCAGCAGCTTGGTTACGGGAGGGGGTACTGAAGCTTTCTTT.

This chain joins TRBV7-2 and TRBJ2-5; 9 nucleotides line up with TRBD1. CDR3 size: 17 residues. Germline V gives CDR1 SGHTA, CDR2 FQGNSA. The V segment lost 1 base and the J segment 3 bases; nucleotides outside the gene matches: 9. CDR3 region: CASSLGLGQGREETQYF. DNA of the CDR3: TGTGCCAGCAGCTTAGGGCTTGGACAGGGGAGGGAAGAGACCCAGTACTTC.

V usage is TRBV2 and J usage is TRBJ2-7; TRBD2 agrees at 10 bases. The CDR3 is 14 amino acids. The germline gives CDR1 SNHLY, CDR2 FYNNEI. Trimming at V came to 6 bases and at J to 2 bases, leaving 4 bases not matched to a gene. CDR3 coding DNA: TGTGCCAGCAGAAGAGCGGGGGGGACCTACGAGCAGTACTTC. This codes for CASRRAGGTYEQYF.

The chain joins TRBV24-1 to TRBJ2-3; 8 bases are shared with TRBD2. This CDR3 comprises 15 residues. Losses at the gene ends were 2 bases for V and 5 bases for J; bases not matched to a gene: 5. CDR1 is KGHDR, CDR2 SFDVKD, per germline. CDR3 bases: TGTGCCACCAGTGATTCGGGGACTAGAAAAGATACGCAGTATTTT. Protein product: CATSDSGTRKDTQYF.